This TCR beta chain was identified during a study of cytomegalovirus exposure and HLA in healthy donors (dated by TCRdb to about 2017). Study-wide context: In an earlier analysis of fewer than 750 of the donors, less than 350 Gb of sequence data and 90 million to 130 million unique TCR beta sequences from roughly 180 million T cells were reported. An early release covering roughly 600 HLA-typed donors comprised 250 to 350 gigabases of sequencing data and tens of millions of unique TCR sequences. Among the roughly 400 genotyped donors, more than 70% belonged to the genetic ancestry cluster associated with self-reported Caucasian donors. The study aimed to test whether cataloging public T cell receptors could reveal signatures of past pathogen exposure. The study profiled the T cell repertoires of hundreds of subjects by immunosequencing and related them to cytomegalovirus serostatus. In addition to the first cohort of around 670 subjects, a separate validation cohort of approximately 130 different subjects was used. High-throughput TCR immunosequencing, statistical association of individual TCRs with disease status, and machine learning were combined to predict cytomegalovirus infection status. A later analysis re-examined previously published TCR beta repertoires from about 670 donors and added high-resolution HLA genotyping to investigate patterns of TCR occurrence. In the later analysis, no new phenotypic data were used to find candidate immune exposures; instead, reliance was placed on TCR beta sequences and their occurrence across donors. In an earlier analysis of roughly 600 of the donors, high-throughput TCR beta sequencing was used to judge whether each TCR beta V gene segment behaved as functional or pseudogenic. Alongside the repertoire data, information on donor age, sex, ethnicity and CMV serostatus was compiled. A later genetic analysis used genome-wide SNP genotypes for about 55% of the 666 donors, treating that subset as a discovery cohort. All discovery cohort repertoires had been generated using a single sequencing platform. Class I and class II HLA loci were covered by the typing at four-digit resolution. The number of donors typed differed by locus, with roughly 629-640 for A, B, C, DRB1 and DQB1, around 500 for DQA1, nearly 610 for DPA1, and roughly 450 for DPB1. A handful of DR-DQ haplotypes were handled as single units for association and clustering because linkage in the cohort was strong. On average, over 200,000 unique TCR beta nucleotide sequences were sequenced per donor among 350 to 400 genotyped donors of the cohort, with 15% to 20% of those sequences being non-productive. What the authors observed across the whole study: In a later analysis, several top co-occurrence clusters were reported to appear linked to parvovirus B19, influenza, CMV and Epstein-Barr virus. In an earlier analysis of about 540 of the donors, most TCR beta V segments were observed in productive rearrangements about 87% or about 30% of the time, broadly matching IMGT annotations. HLA typing was unavailable for some donors at each locus, so association tests used only the typed subset. The earlier analysis of about 600 of the donors excluded 15 to 20 rarely observed V segments, including chromosome 9 orphons, because counts were too low. A later analysis found that TCR association rates varied across HLA loci, with DRB1 alleles showing the most associated TCRs and HLA-C alleles the fewest. Compared with the roughly 700-donor mean, donors in an Asian-associated ancestry cluster had fewer N-insertions in productive TCRs, according to a later genetic analysis. Across donors, most TCR sequences were observed very rarely, whereas some public TCRs were present in many individuals. Correlated functional status among segregating V segments might be attributable to linkage disequilibrium, but an unknown experimental factor could not be ruled out. Because the 87-base-pair reads could not distinguish some IMGT-functional V segments, including TRBV6-2 and TRBV6-3, those segments were excluded. The cohort was sequenced for TCR beta chains only, and without alpha or paired-chain data the features that could be detected were limited. In a later analysis, about 17,000 TCR beta sequences were associated with specific HLA alleles at a false discovery rate of 0.05. A group of highly shared sequence variants was considered likely to be a technical artifact of the sequencing pipeline. Most CMV-associated TCR beta chains appeared to be HLA-restricted in a later analysis, and the HLA associations seemed to be driven largely by CMV exposure. According to the authors, the approach could potentially be generalized to other disease states and immunological phenotypes. When HLA alleles, especially DR and DQ, strongly co-occurred, attributing TCR associations to individual alleles was difficult. The only immune exposure information available for the cohort was CMV serostatus. In vitro tests confirmed that a few of the cytomegalovirus-associated TCR beta chains recognize cytomegalovirus antigens. V-gene and J-gene trimming of TCR beta chains was associated with a missense DCLRE1C variant in a later genetic analysis, and the association was replicated in an independent cohort. In a later analysis, HLA-associated TCR beta chains showed more clonal expansion and lower generation probabilities than non-associated chains that were equally common. In both the original and validation cohorts, the classifier was reported to diagnose cytomegalovirus status with high specificity and sensitivity. A further reported finding was that TCR beta sequences accurately predicted the HLA-A and HLA-B alleles for most subjects in the first cohort. The presence/absence analyses assumed that sequencing depth was roughly uniform across donors, and that assumption may not be true. The study listed 164 TCR beta chains as associated with cytomegalovirus.

There are 14 amino acids in the CDR3, from cysteine to phenylalanine inclusive. Solely the CDR3 DNA is kept, with 42 bases framed from the first base. The CDR1 and CDR2 encoded by the germline V gene are SGHRS and YFSETQ. V gives up 4 bases and J gives up 3 bases, and the segment between their germline ends measures 12 bases. Library generation was performed with the immunoSEQ multiplex PCR assay. For the multiplex PCR, a mixture combining 60 forward primers for TCR Vbeta segments and 13 reverse primers for TCR Jbeta segments was used. Amplification of the CDR3 region of rearranged TCR beta genes was performed with a multiplex PCR assay on genomic DNA. The Illumina HiSeq System was used to sequence the amplified TCR beta libraries as 87-base-pair reads. The authors' analysis ran thus. Across the 670 or so repertoires, a later analysis counted tens of millions of unique TCR beta chains, 8.5 million to 12 million of which were shared by at least two donors. Raw reads were error-corrected and collapsed into unique sequences by a nearest-neighbor algorithm in which closely related sequences were merged to remove PCR and sequencing errors. To assign V, D and J gene segments, CDR3 sequences were aligned to IMGT reference sequences. For a sequence to be retained, a match of at least six nucleotides to both a V gene segment and a J gene segment was required. A rearrangement counted as productive if the CDR3 had no stop codons and remained in frame with V and J, and every other rearrangement counted as non-productive. Following IMGT convention, CDR3 was defined as the stretch from the second conserved V-encoded cysteine to the conserved J-encoded phenylalanine. The earlier analysis of about 610 of the donors excluded any sequence lacking an unambiguous match to a single V gene segment. In an earlier analysis of 587 of the donors, a V segment was called functional when productive rearrangements were above 56.7%, and segregating when the standard deviation between donors exceeded 5%. A statistical classification framework was built for diagnosing cytomegalovirus status from the catalog of TCR beta chain sequences. In a later analysis, V and J genes were assigned by comparing TCR nucleotide sequences against IMGT/GENE-DB human TR gene sequences. The TCRdist pipeline was used in a later analysis to assign CDR3 sequences and most-parsimonious VDJ recombination scenarios. In a later analysis, each TCR beta chain was defined by its CDR3 amino acid sequence together with its V-gene family, and reads without a unique V-gene family were excluded. In a later analysis, some 600 highly shared, low-generation-probability nucleotide sequences were removed to address suspected cross-contamination and a sequencing artifact. In a later analysis, a clonal expansion index for each public chain was calculated from normalized within-repertoire ranks of inferred template counts. A later analysis computed generation probabilities with a VDJ recombination model fitted to out-of-frame rearrangements, and checked the results against IGoR. A later analysis scored TCR-TCR, TCR-HLA and TCR-CMV co-occurrence with hypergeometric tests, applying a repertoire-size bias correction to TCR pairs. False discovery rates were estimated in a later analysis by permuting HLA or CMV assignments 20 times. In a later analysis, co-occurring TCRs were grouped with DBSCAN, and TCRdist sequence similarity was added when clustering was performed within HLA-allele-positive subsets. For co-occurrence clustering, repertoires with fewer than 30,000 or more than 120,000 public chains were excluded, along with roughly five repertoires with anomalous nucleotide sharing. In TCRdb, the immuneACCESS table is reduced to in-frame sequences with V and J assigned. These tables do not hold every clone; where another copy was compared, an unresolved V gene accounts for under half, and the others remain unexplained. That table is the source of V, J and clone size, and D and trimming were worked out from the DNA. This sample is represented by over 100,000 clones; approximately 74% of them were singletons. The ten largest account for roughly 7.3% of the sample.

Comments on this clone: Its antigen is unknown. Qualities for individual bases were not recorded, and no much larger clone is one base off.

In total, approximately 700 healthy bone marrow donors made up the cohort. At the time of sampling, every cohort member was nominally healthy, though immune exposures that went unrecorded were likely present. The donor was CMV seronegative and was included in the group of about 350 seronegative cohort members. Each donor provided a peripheral blood sample, and peripheral blood mononuclear cells were used for TCR beta sequencing. The Qiagen DNeasy Blood Extraction Kit was used to extract genomic DNA from the blood cell samples. Sequenced: PBMCs. The TCR comes from a male donor in good health and CMV-seronegative. The chain was built from TRBV5-1 and TRBJ2-3; TRBD2 is a weak D gene call, 6 bases matching. The DNA reads as follows: TGCGCCAGCAGCGTCCGGGAGCGAACAGATACGCAGTATTTT. Its protein reads: CASSVRERTDTQYF.